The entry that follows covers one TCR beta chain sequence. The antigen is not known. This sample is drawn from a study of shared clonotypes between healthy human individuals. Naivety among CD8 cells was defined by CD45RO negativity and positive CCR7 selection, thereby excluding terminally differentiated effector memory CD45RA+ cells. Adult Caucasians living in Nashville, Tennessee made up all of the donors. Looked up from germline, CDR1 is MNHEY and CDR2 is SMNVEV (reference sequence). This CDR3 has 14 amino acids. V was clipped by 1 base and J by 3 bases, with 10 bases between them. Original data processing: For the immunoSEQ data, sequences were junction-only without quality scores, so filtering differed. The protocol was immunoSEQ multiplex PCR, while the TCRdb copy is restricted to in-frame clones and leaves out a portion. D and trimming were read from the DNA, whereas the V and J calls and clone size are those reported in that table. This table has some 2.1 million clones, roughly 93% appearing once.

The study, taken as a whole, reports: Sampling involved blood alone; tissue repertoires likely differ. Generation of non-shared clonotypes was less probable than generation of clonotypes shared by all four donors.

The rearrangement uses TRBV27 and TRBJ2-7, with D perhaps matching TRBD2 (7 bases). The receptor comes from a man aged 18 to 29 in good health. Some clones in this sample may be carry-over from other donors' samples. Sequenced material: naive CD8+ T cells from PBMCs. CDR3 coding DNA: TGTGCCAGCAGTTTATTGGGGGGGCTCTACGAGCAGTACTTC. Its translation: CASSLLGGLYEQYF.